Listed below are T cell receptor beta chains from one sample, sequenced in a study of T cell responses to AZD1222 COVID-19 vaccine. Sequenced by immunoSEQ multiplex PCR; TCRdb stores in-frame clones only, minus some. In the table there are some 140,000 clones, around nine tenths of which are singletons. The starting material was peripheral blood, obtained on day 0 of AZD1222 vaccination. The receptor source for this set is an adult in good health. Each CDR3 is given without its conserved first and last residue. Clone sizes are given selectively: once, few, many, or a class where the clone is expanded.

V	size	CDR3
TRBV11-3	few	ASKNQQGTNYNSPLH
TRBV7-2	.	ASSPYRTGNTGELF
TRBV18	.	ASSLKGARYGYT
TRBV7-9	.	ASSPSRVLSDTEAF
TRBV10-3	.	AIYNDGYT
TRBV3-1/TRBV3-2	.	ASSQGRGDNQPQH
TRBV3-1/TRBV3-2	.	ASSLIYRQGLGELF
TRBV10-3	.	AISAGRRENTEAF
TRBV6-5	.	ATNPPGGGADTQY
TRBV6-5	.	ASSRQYNSPLH
TRBV30	.	AWSLGGNRDQPQH
TRBV19	once	ASSLGTGASTDTQY
TRBV6-6	.	ASSYIRDNEQF
TRBV5-6	.	ASSLESRPEAF
TRBV7-9	.	ASSSAANYGYT
TRBV5-1	.	ASSLVGTANYGYT
TRBV19	.	ASSIESGRRNQPQH
TRBV5-5	.	ASSSSGNRGGTDTQY
TRBV6-4	.	ASSLDRAVNSPLH
TRBV24-1	.	ATSDSQGHTVAEAF
TRBV28	.	ASSLTDVIYEQY
TRBV7-7	.	ASSFLRSSTDTQY
TRBV15	.	ATSYRGAIEAF
TRBV13	.	ASSLDRAYNSPLH
TRBV7-3	.	ASSLIAQSPLH
TRBV5-6	few	ASSSPLAGAEDTQY
TRBV6-5	.	ASSYGRHSGNTIY